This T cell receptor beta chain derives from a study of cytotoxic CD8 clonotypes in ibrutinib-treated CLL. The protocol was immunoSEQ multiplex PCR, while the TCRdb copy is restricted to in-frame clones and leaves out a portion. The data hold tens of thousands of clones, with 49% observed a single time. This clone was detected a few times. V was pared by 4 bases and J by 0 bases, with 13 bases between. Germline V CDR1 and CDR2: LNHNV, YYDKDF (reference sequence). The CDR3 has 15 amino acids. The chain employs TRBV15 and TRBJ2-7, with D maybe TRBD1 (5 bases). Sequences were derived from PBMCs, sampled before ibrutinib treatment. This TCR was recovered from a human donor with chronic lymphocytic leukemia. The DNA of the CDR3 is TGTGCCACCAGCAAGAGGACACGGAGCTCCTACGAGCAGTACTTC. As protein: CATSKRTRSSYEQYF.